Listed here are 21 T cell receptor beta chains from one sample, sequenced in a study of T cell changes during pregnancy in multiple sclerosis (dated by TCRdb to 2018 to 2020). Receptors were amplified or captured by the immunoSEQ multiplex PCR assay. TCRdb stores this immuneACCESS table with in-frame sequences only. Part of the clones is absent; in the studies checked, under half of the shortfall reflects unresolved V genes, and no reason is known for the rest. The sample table shows roughly 50,000 clones, and under 95% are seen once. The ten largest account for approximately 3.5% of the sample. The sample was CD8+ T cells from peripheral blood mononuclear cells, taken in the third trimester of pregnancy. These receptor sequences come from a female donor with multiple sclerosis, enrolled in a pregnancy study.

V and J are TRBV27 and TRBJ2-1; perhaps TRBD1 as D (6 bases). CDR3 length equals 14 residues. Trimming removed 5 bases from V and 4 bases from J, with 12 bases in between. The germline V gene encodes CDR1 MNHEY and CDR2 SMNVEV (reference sequence). The CDR3 loop reads CASSPTGTYNEQFF. In nucleotides, the CDR3 is TGTGCCAGCAGTCCGACCGGGACATACAATGAGCAGTTCTTC.

V usage is TRBV6-5 and J usage is TRBJ2-5; D is undetermined. CDR3 length: 13 amino acids. V was pared by 2 bases and J by 1 base, with 5 bases between. Germline assignment: CDR1 MNHEY and CDR2 SVGAGI. The CDR3 DNA reads as TGTGCCAGCAGTTACCTCGGCCAAGAGACCCAGTACTTC. Amino acids: CASSYLGQETQYF.

This clone came up once. CDR3: CASSLASGDEQFF. The CDR3, as DNA: TGTGCCAGTAGTTTGGCTAGCGGCGATGAGCAGTTCTTC. This chain uses TRBV19 with TRBJ2-1; 7 nucleotides agree with TRBD2. With V trimmed by 5 bases and J by 8 bases, 6 bases remained unmatched. This CDR3 is 13 amino acids long. Germline loops: CDR1 LNHDA, CDR2 SQIVND (reference sequence).

This sequence joins TRBV6-1 and TRBJ2-7; 7 bases match TRBD1. Germline V gene lookup returns CDR1 MNHNS and CDR2 SASEGT. The CDR3 loop spans 16 amino acids. After removal of 1 base from V and 3 bases from J, the junction contained 9 bases not matched to a gene. CDR3 sequence reads: CASSEEDRALYYEQYF. DNA for the CDR3: TGTGCCAGCAGTGAAGAAGACAGGGCCTTATACTACGAGCAGTACTTC.

The chain joins TRBV9 to TRBJ2-3; 7 bases map to TRBD2. The germline CDR1 and CDR2 sequences are SGDLS and YYNGEE. CDR3 size: 16 residues. The V segment lost 0 bases and the J segment 0 bases; nucleotides outside the gene matches: 4. This chain's CDR3 is CASSVGGGVSTDTQYF. As DNA, the CDR3 is TGTGCCAGCAGCGTAGGGGGGGGAGTAAGCACAGATACGCAGTATTTT. Full variable domain (rest looked up from reference TRBV9 and TRBJ2-3): DSGVTQTPKHLITATGQRVTLRCSPRSGDLSVYWYQQSLDQGLQFLIQYYNGEERAKGNILERFSAQQFPDLHSELNLSSLELGDSALYFCASSVGGGVSTDTQYFGPGTRLTVL.

V usage is TRBV4-3 and J usage is TRBJ2-7, with TRBD2 identical over 7 bases. The CDR3 consists of 15 residues. The germline gives CDR1 LGHNA, CDR2 YSLEER. V was pared by 0 bases and J by 3 bases, with 5 bases of the junction left unmatched. DNA for the CDR3: TGCGCCAGCAGCCAAGATAAGGCTAGCGGCTACGAGCAGTACTTC. This sequence encodes CASSQDKASGYEQYF.

This rearrangement joins TRBV4-1 to TRBJ1-1; TRBD1 might be the D (6 bases). Per the germline V gene, CDR1 is MGHRA and CDR2 is YSYEKL. V was shortened by 1 base and J by 4 bases, with 10 bases between the two germline ends. The CDR3 consists of 14 residues. CDR3 loop: CASSQGTGTTEAFF. CDR3 sequence (DNA): TGCGCCAGCAGCCAAGGTACAGGGACCACTGAAGCTTTCTTT.

This rearrangement joins TRBV6-5 to TRBJ2-7; D possibly corresponds to TRBD2 (5 bases). This CDR3 region has 16 residues. The V end lost 0 bases, the J end lost 0 bases, and 12 bases lay between the germline ends. Germline loops: CDR1 MNHEY, CDR2 SVGAGI. The CDR3 sequence: CASSYSNGESSYEQYF. In nucleotides, the CDR3 is TGTGCCAGCAGTTACTCGAATGGGGAGAGCTCCTACGAGCAGTACTTC.

The J gene is TRBJ2-1, the V gene TRBV28; 12 positions match TRBD2. There are 16 residues in the CDR3. V shed 3 bases and J 4 bases; nucleotides not matched to a gene: 4. The germline CDR1 and CDR2 sequences are MDHEN and SYDVKM. The CDR3 bases are TGTGCCAGCAGTTTTGGGGGACTAGCGGGTTACAATGAGCAGTTCTTC. Amino acids: CASSFGGLAGYNEQFF. Based on the CDR3 plus reference TRBV28 and TRBJ2-1, the full variable domain is DVKVTQSSRYLVKRTGEKVFLECVQDMDHENMFWYRQDPGLGLRLIYFSYDVKMKEKGDIPEGYSVSREKKERFSLILESASTNQTSMYLCASSFGGLAGYNEQFFGPGTRLTVL.

The J gene is TRBJ2-7, the V gene TRBV5-1; weak D call: TRBD2 (5 bases). V shed 0 bases and J shed 6 bases, with 10 bases lying between them. The CDR3 sequence is 13 residues long. Germline assignment: CDR1 SGHRS and CDR2 YFSETQ. The CDR3 sequence: CASSLGQGSEQYF. In DNA, the CDR3 is TGCGCCAGCAGCTTGGGCCAAGGGAGCGAGCAGTACTTC. Combining the CDR3 with reference TRBV5-1 and TRBJ2-7 gives the whole variable domain KAGVTQTPRYLIKTRGQQVTLSCSPISGHRSVSWYQQTPGQGLQFLFEYFSETQRNKGNFPGRFSGRQFSNSRSEMNVSTLELGDSALYLCASSLGQGSEQYFGPGTRLTVT.

J is TRBJ2-7 and V is TRBV6-7, with TRBD2 matching 7 bases. TRBV6-7 is treated as an ORF (open reading frame) with a function not yet certain. This CDR3 comprises 17 residues. The J segment lost 1 base and the V segment lost 0 bases, leaving 9 bases of the junction unmatched. The CDR3 sequence: CASSYSTRREESYEQYF. The CDR3 nucleotides read TGTGCCAGCAGTTACTCGACCCGTCGGGAGGAATCCTACGAGCAGTACTTC.

The chain links TRBV12-5 to TRBJ2-7, with D hard to call. V lost 1 base and J lost 5, with 6 bases in between. This CDR3 is built from 12 residues. Germline V gives CDR1 LGHNT, CDR2 FRNRAP. The CDR3 here is CASGLGLHEQYF. The CDR3 nucleotides are TGTGCTAGTGGTTTGGGGCTTCACGAGCAGTACTTC.

In its sample, this clone was seen many times. The chain uses TRBV25-1 and TRBJ2-7; TRBD2 matches 7 bases. Germline values: CDR1 MGHDK, CDR2 SYGVNS. V was pared by 7 bases and J by 5 bases, with 8 bases of the junction left unmatched. The CDR3 length is 13 residues. For the CDR3, the DNA is TGTGCCAGCACCGCGGGAGCCCTAAACGAGCAGTACTTC. Protein: CASTAGALNEQYF.

V and J are TRBV5-6 and TRBJ1-4; D gene unclear. Germline assignment: CDR1 SGHDT and CDR2 YYEEEE. Trimming took 6 bases from V and 7 from J, leaving 16 bases between them. CDR3 size: 14 residues. The CDR3 DNA reads as TGTGCCAGCAATTTGTATACAGAGCCTGAAAAACTGTTTTTT. Amino acids: CASNLYTEPEKLFF.

The rearrangement uses TRBV7-2 and TRBJ2-7; 8 bases map to TRBD2. From germline, CDR1 is SGHTA and CDR2 FQGNSA. V shed 5 bases and J 0 bases; nucleotides not matched to a gene: 6. The CDR3 covers 15 residues. CDR3 protein: CASSPGAGGSYEQYF. CDR3 coding DNA: TGTGCCAGCAGCCCGGGGGCGGGGGGCTCCTACGAGCAGTACTTC.

The rearrangement uses TRBV30 and TRBJ2-7, with 11 bases fitting TRBD2. The CDR3 is 15 amino acids. Losses at the gene ends were 7 bases for V and 3 bases for J; bases not matched to a gene: 11. Per the germline V gene, CDR1 is GTSNPN and CDR2 is SVGIG (reference sequence). CDR3 sequence: CASTEIAGGGYEQYF. As DNA, the CDR3 is TGTGCCTCCACTGAAATAGCGGGAGGGGGCTACGAGCAGTACTTC. The variable domain in full, completed from reference TRBV30 and TRBJ2-7, reads SQTIHQWPATLVQPVGSPLSLECTVEGTSNPNLYWYRQAAGRGLQLLFYSVGIGQISSEVPQNLSASRPQDRQFILSSKKLLLSDSGFYLCASTEIAGGGYEQYFGPGTRLTVT.

The chain joins TRBV27 to TRBJ2-6; no definite D call. V lost 3 bases and J 0 bases, leaving 3 bases between the germline ends. Germline CDR1 reads MNHEY; CDR2 reads SMNVEV (reference sequence). CDR3 length equals 14 residues. DNA of the CDR3: TGTGCCAGCAGTTTCCGCTCTGGGGCCAACGTCCTGACTTTC. Protein sequence: CASSFRSGANVLTF.

The chain combines TRBV15 with TRBJ2-3, with 8 nucleotides matching TRBD2. Trimming at V came to 0 bases and at J to 3 bases, leaving 5 bases not matched to a gene. From germline, CDR1 is LNHNV and CDR2 YYDKDF (reference sequence). CDR3 length: 16 amino acids. CDR3 sequence: CATSREWPSGTDTQYF. Written as DNA, the CDR3 is TGTGCCACCAGCAGAGAATGGCCTAGCGGGACAGATACGCAGTATTTT.

The gene calls are TRBV14 and TRBJ1-2, with D possibly matching TRBD1 (5 bases). Germline V gene sequence: CDR1 SGHDN, CDR2 FVKESK. The CDR3 totals 14 residues. Deletions cut 1 base from V and 5 bases from J, with 11 bases between. The CDR3, as DNA: TGTGCCAGCAGCCAAGCGTCGGCAGGGTATGGCTACACCTTC. It is translated as CASSQASAGYGYTF. Full variable domain (rest looked up from reference TRBV14 and TRBJ1-2): EAGVTQFPSHSVIEKGQTVTLRCDPISGHDNLYWYRRVMGKEIKFLLHFVKESKQDESGMPNNRFLAERTGGTYSTLKVQPAELEDSGVYFCASSQASAGYGYTFGSGTRLTVV.

V and J are TRBV28 and TRBJ1-4, with 8 bases aligning to TRBD1. Unmatched junction bases numbered 17, after V lost 1 base and J lost 4 bases. CDR3 length: 20 amino acids. Germline lookup yields CDR1 MDHEN and CDR2 SYDVKM. The CDR3 nucleotides are TGTGCCAGCAGTTTATTAGGACAGGGTAAATTGACATGGGGTAATGAAAAACTGTTTTTT. Amino acids: CASSLLGQGKLTWGNEKLFF.

The gene calls are TRBV7-7 and TRBJ2-3; D is uncertain. This CDR3 spans 15 amino acids. Germline assignment: CDR1 SSHAT and CDR2 FNYEAQ (reference sequence). V lost 5 bases and J lost 0, with 12 bases in between. The CDR3 reads CASSPGSASTDTQYF. The DNA for the CDR3 is TGTGCCAGCAGCCCCGGGTCAGCTAGCACAGATACGCAGTATTTT.